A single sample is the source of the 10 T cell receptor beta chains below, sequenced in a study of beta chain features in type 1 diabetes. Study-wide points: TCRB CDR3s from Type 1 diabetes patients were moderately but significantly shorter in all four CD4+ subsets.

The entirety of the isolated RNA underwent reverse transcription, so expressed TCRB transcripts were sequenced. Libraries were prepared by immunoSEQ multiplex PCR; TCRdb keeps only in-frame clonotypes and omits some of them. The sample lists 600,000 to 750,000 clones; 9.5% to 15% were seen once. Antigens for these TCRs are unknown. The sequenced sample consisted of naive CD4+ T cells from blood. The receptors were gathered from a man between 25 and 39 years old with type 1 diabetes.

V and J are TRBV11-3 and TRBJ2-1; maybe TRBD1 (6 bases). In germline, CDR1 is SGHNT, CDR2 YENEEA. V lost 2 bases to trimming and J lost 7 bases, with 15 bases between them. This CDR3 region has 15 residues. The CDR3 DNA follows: TGTGCCAGCAGCTTAAGCGAGCAGGGGATAAATGAGCAGTTCTTC. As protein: CASSLSEQGINEQFF.

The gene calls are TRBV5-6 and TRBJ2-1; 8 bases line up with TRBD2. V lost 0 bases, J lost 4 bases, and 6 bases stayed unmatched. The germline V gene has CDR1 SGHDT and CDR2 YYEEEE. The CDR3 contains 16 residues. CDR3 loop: CASSLESLAGYNEQFF. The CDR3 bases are TGTGCCAGCAGCTTGGAGAGTCTAGCGGGTTACAATGAGCAGTTCTTC.

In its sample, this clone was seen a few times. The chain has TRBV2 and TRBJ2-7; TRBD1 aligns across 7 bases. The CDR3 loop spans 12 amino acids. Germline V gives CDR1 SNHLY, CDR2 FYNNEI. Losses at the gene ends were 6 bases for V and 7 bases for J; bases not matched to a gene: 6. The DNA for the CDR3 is TGTGCCAGCAGAAACAGGGGTGATGAGCAGTACTTC. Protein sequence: CASRNRGDEQYF.

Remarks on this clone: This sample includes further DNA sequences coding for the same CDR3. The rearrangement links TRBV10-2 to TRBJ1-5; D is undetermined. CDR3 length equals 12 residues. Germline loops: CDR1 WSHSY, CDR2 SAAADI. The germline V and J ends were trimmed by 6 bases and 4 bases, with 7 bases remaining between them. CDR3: CASRTGNQPQHF. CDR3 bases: TGCGCCAGCAGGACGGGTAATCAGCCCCAGCATTTT.

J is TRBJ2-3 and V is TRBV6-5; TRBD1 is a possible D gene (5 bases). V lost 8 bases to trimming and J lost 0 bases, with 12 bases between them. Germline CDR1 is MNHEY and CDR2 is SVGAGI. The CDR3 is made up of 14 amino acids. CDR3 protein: CASHSRQSTDTQYF. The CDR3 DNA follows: TGTGCCAGCCACTCGAGACAGAGCACAGATACGCAGTATTTT.

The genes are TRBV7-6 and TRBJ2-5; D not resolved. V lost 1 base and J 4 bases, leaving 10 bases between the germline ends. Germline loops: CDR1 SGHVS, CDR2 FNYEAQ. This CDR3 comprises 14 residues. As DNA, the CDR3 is TGTGCCAGCAGCTTAGGATCGAACGGAGAGACCCAGTACTTC. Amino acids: CASSLGSNGETQYF.

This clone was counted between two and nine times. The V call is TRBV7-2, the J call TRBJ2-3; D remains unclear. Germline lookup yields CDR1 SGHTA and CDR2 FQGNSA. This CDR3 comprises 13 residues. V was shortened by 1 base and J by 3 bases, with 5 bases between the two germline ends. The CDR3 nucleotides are TGTGCCAGCAGCTTAGTTTTAACAGATACGCAGTATTTT. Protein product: CASSLVLTDTQYF.

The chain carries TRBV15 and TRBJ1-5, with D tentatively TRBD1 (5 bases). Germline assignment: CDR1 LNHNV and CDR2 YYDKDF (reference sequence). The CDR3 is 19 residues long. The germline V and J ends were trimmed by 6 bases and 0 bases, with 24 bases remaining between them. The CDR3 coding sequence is TGTGCCACCAGTCATTACCGGGACGGACGAAACTATAGCAATCAGCCCCAGCATTTT. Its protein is CATSHYRDGRNYSNQPQHF.

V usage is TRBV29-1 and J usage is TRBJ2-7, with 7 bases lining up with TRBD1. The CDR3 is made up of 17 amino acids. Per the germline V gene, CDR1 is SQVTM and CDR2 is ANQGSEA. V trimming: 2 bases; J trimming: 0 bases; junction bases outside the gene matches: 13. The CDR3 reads CSVEKILPGQFSYEQYF. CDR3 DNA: TGCAGCGTTGAAAAGATTCTTCCGGGACAGTTCTCCTACGAGCAGTACTTC.

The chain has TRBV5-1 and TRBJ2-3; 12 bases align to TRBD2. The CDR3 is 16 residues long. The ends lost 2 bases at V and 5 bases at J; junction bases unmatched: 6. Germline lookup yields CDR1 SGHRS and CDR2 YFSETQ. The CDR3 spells CASSFPSGGAEDTQYF. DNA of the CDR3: TGCGCCAGCAGCTTTCCTAGCGGGGGGGCCGAAGATACGCAGTATTTT.